The source of this T cell receptor (beta chain) is a study of T-cell memory formation after mild COVID-19. The CDR3 spans 18 residues. The trim removed 1 base at V and 2 bases at J, leaving 10 bases unmatched. Germline-derived CDR1 and CDR2 are MNHEY and SVGEGT. MiXCR was run by TCRdb on the 5' RACE reads, yielding one entry per CDR3 protein. The profile covers approximately 410,000 distinct CDR3 sequences, with less than 25% appearing a single time and 10% to 15% taken by the ten largest. Only a few counts were recorded for this clonotype. Sequencing was performed on PBMCs or a T cell subset sorted from them (not recorded which). The clonotype comes from an adult woman who had mild COVID-19 (a few samples of this study predate the infection). Cell type and time point are not known. This chain joins TRBV6-2 or TRBV6-3 and TRBJ2-7; 11 positions match TRBD2. Here the CDR3 DNA reads TGTGCCAGCAGTTACTGGCTAGCGGGAGGACGAAGGACCTACGAGCAGTACTTC. The encoded protein is CASSYWLAGGRRTYEQYF.